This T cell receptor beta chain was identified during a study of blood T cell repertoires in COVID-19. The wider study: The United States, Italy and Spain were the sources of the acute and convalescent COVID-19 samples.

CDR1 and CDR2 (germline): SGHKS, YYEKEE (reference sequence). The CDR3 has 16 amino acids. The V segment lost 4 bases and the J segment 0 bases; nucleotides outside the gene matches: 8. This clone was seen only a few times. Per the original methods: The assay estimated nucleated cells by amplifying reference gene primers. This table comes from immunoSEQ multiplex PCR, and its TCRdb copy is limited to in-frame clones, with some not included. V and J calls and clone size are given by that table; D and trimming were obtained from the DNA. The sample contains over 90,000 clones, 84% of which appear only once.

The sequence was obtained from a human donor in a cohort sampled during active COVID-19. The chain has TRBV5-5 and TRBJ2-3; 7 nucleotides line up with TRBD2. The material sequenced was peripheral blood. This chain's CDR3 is CASSRLSSGSTDTQYF. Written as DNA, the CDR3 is TGTGCCAGCAGCCGCCTTTCTAGCGGAAGCACAGATACGCAGTATTTT.